Below are 15 T cell receptor beta chains sequenced from a single sample in a study of human T cells and chemical hapten exposure. Noted time point: patch test 1, 2 weeks after DPC sensitization. Treatment noted: therapeutic diphenylcyclopropenone sensitization with weekly scalp DPC. A single record per CDR3 protein comes from TCRdb applying MiXCR to the RACE reads. Of some 380,000 distinct CDR3 sequences listed, 4.8% were seen once; the top ten hold under 3%. Source: whole blood, taken in connection with sensitization to the hapten diphenylcyclopropenone (DPC). All receptors come from a woman aged 45-65 years with alopecia areata. Some clones in this sample may be carry-over from other donors' samples.

The chain is built from TRBV28 and TRBJ2-3; maybe TRBD1 (5 bases). Germline CDR1 MDHEN, CDR2 SYDVKM. The V end was cut by 7 bases, the J end by 4 bases, with 21 bases between. The CDR3 is 16 amino acids. CDR3 sequence (DNA): TGTGCCAGCAACGCCGCCCTGGGGCCTAGGGCAGATACGCAGTATTTT. It codes for CASNAALGPRADTQYF.

This clonotype was detected ten times or more. V usage is TRBV30 and J usage is TRBJ2-1; tentative D call: TRBD1 (6 bases). Per germline, CDR1 GTSNPN and CDR2 SVGIG (reference sequence). V shed 4 bases and J shed 6 bases, with 10 bases lying between them. The length of the CDR3 is 12 residues. Here the CDR3 reads CAWNAGANEQFF. CDR3 DNA sequence: TGTGCCTGGAACGCAGGGGCCAATGAGCAGTTCTTC.

This clonotype was seen a few times. V is TRBV7-8 and J is TRBJ2-1; D call uncertain. CDR1 and CDR2 from the germline V gene are SGHVS and FQNEAQ. The CDR3 contains 14 residues. Trimming removed 7 bases at V and 1 base at J, with 11 bases between. The DNA of the CDR3 is TGTGCCAGCACCCCACCCGGATCCTACAATGAGCAGTTCTTC. It is translated as CASTPPGSYNEQFF. The complete variable domain, with remaining parts taken from reference TRBV7-8 and TRBJ2-1, reads GAGVSQSPRYKVAKRGQDVALRCDPISGHVSLFWYQQALGQGPEFLTYFQNEAQLDKSGLPSDRFFAERPEGSVSTLKIQRTQQEDSAVYLCASTPPGSYNEQFFGPGTRLTVL.

The sample holds many counts of this clonotype. The gene calls are TRBV28 and TRBJ2-3; 9 nucleotides match TRBD2. The CDR3 consists of 14 residues. V was pared by 3 bases and J by 4 bases, with 2 bases of the junction left unmatched. Looked up from germline, CDR1 is MDHEN and CDR2 is SYDVKM. The CDR3 loop is CASSLLAGPDTQYF. The CDR3 coding sequence is TGTGCCAGCAGTTTGCTAGCGGGGCCAGATACGCAGTATTTT.

The J gene is TRBJ2-7, the V gene TRBV30, with D possibly called TRBD1 or TRBD2 (5 bases each). The CDR3 runs 15 residues. V was trimmed by 4 bases and J by 6 bases, leaving 22 bases between them. Looked up from germline, CDR1 is GTSNPN and CDR2 is SVGIG (reference sequence). The chain's CDR3 is CAWTPKVGAFTEQYF. The CDR3 DNA reads TGTGCCTGGACCCCGAAGGTCGGGGCCTTTACCGAGCAGTACTTC.

This clonotype was seen more than once but under ten times. The CDR3 coding sequence is TGTGCCACCAGCGCCGGGACTAGTATCGATACGCAGTATTTT. The encoded protein is CATSAGTSIDTQYF. The rearrangement joins TRBV15 to TRBJ2-3; 8 positions agree with TRBD2. The junction had 7 bases not matched to a gene; V was cut back by 5 bases and J by 6 bases. In germline, CDR1 is LNHNV, CDR2 YYDKDF (reference sequence). The CDR3 loop spans 14 amino acids.

This sequence joins TRBV4-3 and TRBJ2-5; TRBD2 is a possible D gene (5 bases). Germline V gives CDR1 LGHNA, CDR2 YSLEER. Trimming took 1 base from V and 5 from J, leaving 14 bases between them. CDR3 length equals 15 residues. The DNA for the CDR3 is TGCGCCAGCAGCCAAGGCGGGTCATTCGGGGAGACCCAGTACTTC. This gives the protein CASSQGGSFGETQYF.

This chain connects TRBV10-2 to TRBJ2-3; 10 bases are a match to TRBD2. This CDR3 is built from 16 residues. Germline loops: CDR1 WSHSY, CDR2 SAAADI. Trimming removed 4 bases from V and 2 bases from J; junction bases left unmatched: 6. CDR3 protein: CASSAVTSGITDTQYF. Here the CDR3 DNA reads TGCGCCAGCAGTGCGGTCACTAGCGGGATCACAGATACGCAGTATTTT.

This clonotype was recorded at least ten times. The chain carries TRBV7-6 and TRBJ1-2, with no clear D. V was pared by 1 base and J by 1 base, with 10 bases between. The CDR3 length is 15 residues. Germline CDR1 reads SGHVS; CDR2 reads FNYEAQ. The CDR3 spells CASSLDDRVNYGYTF. The CDR3 DNA reads as TGTGCCAGCAGCTTAGATGATCGGGTTAACTATGGCTACACCTTC.

This clonotype was seen at least ten times. This chain joins TRBV7-8 and TRBJ2-3, with 7 bases fitting TRBD1. CDR3 size: 16 residues. Looked up from germline, CDR1 is SGHVS and CDR2 is FQNEAQ. V lost 4 bases and J lost 5; bases outside the gene matches: 12. The CDR3 is CASSSSRGSPLDTQYF. For the CDR3, the DNA is TGTGCCAGCAGCTCCAGCAGGGGGTCCCCCCTAGATACGCAGTATTTT.

This chain uses TRBV15 with TRBJ1-6; a weak D match, TRBD1 (6 bases). V lost 0 bases and J 10 bases, leaving 13 bases between the germline ends. CDR1 is LNHNV and CDR2 is YYDKDF in the germline V gene (reference sequence). The CDR3 has 15 residues. Written as DNA, the CDR3 is TGTGCCACCAGCAGAGAAGCAGGGGCTTCATCACCCCTCCACTTT. Amino acid sequence: CATSREAGASSPLHF.

This clonotype was detected only once. The J gene is TRBJ1-2, the V gene TRBV15; possible D gene TRBD1, 6 bases. V dropped 5 bases and J dropped 4 bases, with 20 bases sitting between them. CDR1 is LNHNV, CDR2 YYDKDF, per germline (reference sequence). This CDR3 has 16 amino acids. CDR3 region: CATSPEGGTEGYGYTF. The CDR3 DNA reads TGTGCCACCAGCCCCGAAGGGGGAACGGAAGGCTATGGCTACACCTTC.

This clonotype was recorded many times. The rearrangement joins TRBV5-8 to TRBJ1-1, with D possibly TRBD1 on 6 matching bases. Between the trimmed V and J ends, which lost 3 bases and 5 bases, there was a span of 23 bases. The CDR3 contains 17 residues. Germline lookup yields CDR1 SGHTS and CDR2 YDEGEE. The CDR3 region is CASSWLNRAGERTEAFF. The CDR3 DNA sequence: TGTGCCAGCAGCTGGTTGAACAGGGCGGGTGAGCGGACTGAAGCTTTCTTT.

This clonotype was seen many times. The V and J genes are TRBV29-1 and TRBJ2-3, with 7 bases that match TRBD2. The ends lost 0 bases at V and 14 bases at J; junction bases unmatched: 8. The CDR3 has 12 residues. Germline V gene data show CDR1 as SQVTM and CDR2 as ANQGSEA. CDR3 in amino acids: CSVEDSLATWYF. In DNA, the CDR3 is TGCAGCGTTGAAGATTCACTAGCGACGTGGTATTTT.

This clonotype has more than one count but fewer than ten. V usage is TRBV29-1 and J usage is TRBJ2-4, with D hard to call. In germline, CDR1 is SQVTM, CDR2 ANQGSEA. The V and J ends lost 7 bases and 7 bases respectively, with 20 bases between them. This CDR3 has 14 amino acids. CDR3 DNA: TGCAGCGCCTTAGCCACAACTTTCGCGAACATTCAGTACTTC. Its protein is CSALATTFANIQYF.